The present TCR beta chain was sequenced within a study of shared clonotypes between healthy human individuals (dated by TCRdb to the early 2020s). As for the study more broadly: A few men and two women, aged 18 to 49 years, made up the cohort. Per donor, three plates each were used for CD4 naive and CD4 memory, two for CD8 naive, and one for CD8 memory. To estimate repertoire size and how much clonotype sharing occurs between individuals, the study deeply sequenced the blood TCR repertoires of roughly 5 healthy adults. Different laboratories and diverse techniques were used to prepare libraries and sequence TCR repertoires, to increase sequencing depth and limit assay-specific biases. Per donor, leukapheresis produced somewhere between about 0.8 and 9.5 billion PBMCs.

Summary of the overall study and its limitations: Across several donors, roughly 5% of naive CD4, roughly 3.5% of naive CD8, approximately 2.5% of memory CD4, and roughly 0.4% of memory CD8 clonotypes were shared. Rarefaction of sorted-subset datasets indicated incomplete sequencing despite the large sequencing depth. Sampling was restricted to blood, and TCR repertoires in tissues likely differ from the TCR repertoires found in blood. Based on pairwise subsampling, the degree of clonotype sharing among donors was expected to be affected by sequencing depth. Naive subsets generally had larger estimated clonotype richness than memory subsets. Compared with non-shared clonotypes, clonotypes shared by all four sorted-subset donors had higher generation probabilities. Because the study included a small number of donors, the genetic and exposure-history diversity represented was limited.

Using the deep immunoSEQ assay, TCR CDR3 regions were amplified from genomic DNA by multiplex PCR. Extracted genomic DNA from each cell subset was spread evenly across all wells of several immunoSEQ 96-well plates, with each plate serving as a replicate. For sorted subsets, each replicate PCR was loaded with 200 ng genomic DNA, equivalent to 25,000 to 30,000 T cell genomes. The purified libraries were quantified using a Qubit 3.0 fluorometer, sized with a Bioanalyzer 2100, and then quantified again using the KAPA Library Quantification kit. Every immunoSEQ 96-well plate was sequenced on a dedicated single-read 150-cycle Illumina NextSeq 550 flow cell. The original methods were these. Because only junctional sequences without quality scores were contained in the immunoSEQ output, filtering matching that applied to full-length reads could not be performed. To assign V/J genes and CDR3, sequences were annotated against IMGT germline references using PyIR, a Python wrapper for IgBLAST v1.9. Reads with weak V/J assignments (E-value above 1e-6), missing CDR3, stop codons, out-of-frame junctions, or ambiguous translated residues were removed. V3J clonotypes were defined as sequences sharing the same inferred V gene, J gene, and CDR3 amino acid sequence. Percentage overlap between repertoires was computed as shared unique clonotypes divided by the size of the smaller repertoire. Three approaches were used to assess repertoire richness: RTK rarefaction, the Chao1 estimator, and Recon v2.1 estimates of unobserved clonotypes. OLGA was used to compute generation probabilities for all TCRbeta clonotypes that the gDNA method yielded from a handful of donors. TCRdb stores this immuneACCESS table with in-frame sequences only. Part of the clones is absent; in the studies checked, under half of the shortfall reflects unresolved V genes, and no reason is known for the rest. V, J and clone size derive from that table, while D and trimming were established from the DNA sequence. The sample includes about 960,000 clones, with about 80% observed a single time. The top ten clonotypes cover approximately 1.5% of the sample.

This clone has just a few counts. What this receptor recognizes is not known. No much larger clone is present one base from it, and per-base qualities are unavailable. CDR1 and CDR2 (GTSNPN, SVGIG) derive from the germline V gene (reference sequence). The CDR3 goes from the cysteine to the phenylalanine over 13 residues. Only CDR3 DNA is held: 39 bases, read in frame from base 1. V is cut back by 5 bases and J by 4 bases, with 6 bases in the junction unmatched. Healthy HIV-negative adults with no recently reported acute infections or vaccinations were included as donors. Every donor was a Caucasian adult residing in Nashville, Tennessee, USA. CD4+ T cells were enriched through magnetic negative selection, after which naive cells were positively selected on CD45RA and the remaining negative fraction served as the memory subset. After blood collection by leukapheresis, PBMCs were isolated using Ficoll-Histopaque density gradient centrifugation and then cryopreserved in the vapor phase of liquid nitrogen. Analytical flow cytometry was used to check the purity and quantity of each magnetically sorted T cell population. Genomic DNA was isolated from every sorted fraction and measured by UV absorbance on a Nanodrop 2000c.

The sample taken for sequencing was memory CD4+ T cells sorted from blood. The sample's cell subset or site label, decoded: CD45RA-negative fraction. The clonotype comes from a man aged 18 to 29 in good health. The V gene is TRBV30 and the J gene is TRBJ1-2, with 8 bases aligning to TRBD1. CDR3 region: CAWDSGTGYGYTF. The nucleotide sequence is given as TGTGCCTGGGACTCGGGGACAGGCTATGGCTACACCTTC.